What follows is one TCR beta chain and its context. The repertoire was sequenced with immunoSEQ multiplex PCR; TCRdb's copy has only in-frame clones and lacks some. This sample yields some 660,000 clones, of which over 75% are seen a single time; more than 0.009% belongs to the top ten. The data originate from a study of shared T cell receptors in the human thymus. This CDR3 region has 16 residues. Germline CDR1 is MNHEY and CDR2 is SMNVEV (reference sequence). V gave up 3 bases and J gave up 2 bases; unmatched junction bases: 7. The data were also submitted as part of a second study, on human thymus T cells. Per that study: The source of the thymus tissue was resections taken during corrective heart surgery. Thymic and blood repertoires showed apparently biased V and J gene usage.

The sequenced sample consisted of thymocytes. This chain uses TRBV27 with TRBJ1-2; 9 nucleotides align to TRBD1. The receptor comes from a boy under two years old with a congenital heart defect. The CDR3 nucleotides read TGTGCCAGCAGTTTTCAACCGGGACAGGGCAACTATGGCTACACCTTC. Translated, it gives CASSFQPGQGNYGYTF.